This T cell receptor beta chain derives from a study of OX40 agonist ivuxolimab in advanced cancers. Study context: Prior anti-PD-1, anti-PD-L1 or anti-CTLA-4 therapy did not bar entry, and approximately 40% had some. Three patients, one with hepatocellular carcinoma and two with cutaneous melanoma, achieved partial responses. Study findings and constraints: Certain nonresponders additionally had low normalized T-cell clonal expansion.

Using immunoSEQ multiplex PCR, the repertoire was profiled, and TCRdb retains in-frame clones only, with some absent. The sample comprises around 60,000 clones, about 91% of which are singletons, and around 1.8% rests with the top ten. The CDR3 is made up of 16 amino acids. V was trimmed by 0 bases and J by 4 bases, leaving 13 bases between them. CDR1 is LGHNT, CDR2 FRNRAP, per germline. Worth noting for this clone: Its antigen remains unknown. The same CDR3 can be traced to other DNA sequences in this sample.

Peripheral blood came from all dose cohorts at three timepoints. This TCR was sampled from an adult with an advanced solid tumor such as melanoma, head and neck, liver or kidney cancer. The specimen was CD4+ or CD8+ T cells sorted from blood, collected in a trial of the OX40 agonist ivuxolimab. J is TRBJ1-3 and V is TRBV12-5; no clear D. In DNA, the CDR3 is TGTGCTAGTGGTTTGGTACTCGGGTTGGAGGGAAACACCATATATTTT. Its translation is CASGLVLGLEGNTIYF. Filled out from reference TRBV12-5 and TRBJ1-3, the complete variable domain reads DARVTQTPRHKVTEMGQEVTMRCQPILGHNTVFWYRQTMMQGLELLAYFRNRAPLDDSGMPKDRFSAEMPDATLATLKIQPSEPRDSAVYFCASGLVLGLEGNTIYFGEGSWLTVV.